These 13 T cell receptor beta chains share one sample of origin, sequenced in a study of cytomegalovirus exposure and HLA in healthy donors. PCR involved 60 Vbeta and 13 Jbeta primers. Repertoires were generated with immunoSEQ multiplex PCR, while TCRdb's copy carries only in-frame clones and drops some. This table holds 45,000 to 60,000 clones, about three quarters found once. The sample comprised PBMCs. Receptors originate from a man in his late teens or twenties in good health and CMV-seronegative.

V is TRBV30 and J is TRBJ1-1; a weak D match, TRBD1 (5 bases). Per the germline V gene, CDR1 is GTSNPN and CDR2 is SVGIG (reference sequence). The CDR3 is made up of 12 amino acids. Deletions cut 4 bases from V and 3 bases from J, with 9 bases between. For the CDR3, the DNA is TGTGCCTGGACCGGCAGGGACACTGAAGCTTTCTTT. Translated, it gives CAWTGRDTEAFF.

This clone has just a few counts. The gene calls are TRBV12-5 and TRBJ1-6; D is ambiguous. CDR1 LGHNT and CDR2 FRNRAP come from the germline V gene. This CDR3 region has 14 residues. V lost 5 bases and J lost 10, with 15 bases in between. The CDR3 protein is CASGMDGSGSPLHF. The CDR3, as DNA: TGTGCTAGTGGTATGGACGGGTCGGGGTCACCCCTCCACTTT.

This clone appeared a few times. This chain links TRBV4-1 with TRBJ1-6; 9 positions agree with TRBD1. CDR1 is MGHRA, CDR2 YSYEKL, per germline. Losses at the gene ends were 4 bases for V and 10 bases for J; bases not matched to a gene: 11. The CDR3 spans 16 residues. CDR3 in DNA: TGCGCCAGCAGCCGTGGCGGGACAGGGATATTCTCACCCCTCCACTTT. The encoded protein is CASSRGGTGIFSPLHF.

The rearrangement uses TRBV28 and TRBJ2-5; a possible D gene is TRBD2 (5 bases). The CDR3 has 12 residues. V was trimmed by 7 bases and J by 2 bases, leaving 8 bases between them. Germline CDR1 MDHEN, CDR2 SYDVKM. CDR3 region: CASMREQETQYF. CDR3 nucleotides: TGTGCCAGCATGAGGGAACAAGAGACCCAGTACTTC.

The chain has TRBV4-1 and TRBJ2-7, with D perhaps matching TRBD1 (6 bases). V lost 1 base and J lost 4, with 14 bases in between. CDR3 length: 15 residues. CDR1 MGHRA and CDR2 YSYEKL come from the germline V gene. As DNA, the CDR3 is TGCGCCAGCAGCCAAGCGGGGACAAGTAATTACGAGCAGTACTTC. Translated, it gives CASSQAGTSNYEQYF.

This rearrangement joins TRBV19 to TRBJ2-7; 8 bases map to TRBD1. Germline V gives CDR1 LNHDA, CDR2 SQIVND (reference sequence). Unmatched junction bases numbered 5, after V lost 6 bases and J lost 4 bases. This CDR3 has 13 amino acids. This CDR3 reads CASRQDRAYEQYF. In nucleotides, the CDR3 is TGTGCCAGTAGACAGGACAGGGCTTACGAGCAGTACTTC. Filled out from reference TRBV19 and TRBJ2-7, the complete variable domain reads DGGITQSPKYLFRKEGQNVTLSCEQNLNHDAMYWYRQDPGQGLRLIYYSQIVNDFQKGDIAEGYSVSREKKESFPLTVTSAQKNPTAFYLCASRQDRAYEQYFGPGTRLTVT.

The V call is TRBV6-5, the J call TRBJ2-2, with D perhaps TRBD2 (6 bases). V was shortened by 2 bases and J by 8 bases, with 15 bases between the two germline ends. The germline gives CDR1 MNHEY, CDR2 SVGAGI. The CDR3 is 15 residues long. The CDR3 protein is CASSYATGVGGELFF. Written as DNA, the CDR3 is TGTGCCAGCAGTTACGCCACGGGGGTGGGAGGGGAGCTGTTTTTT.

The chain is built from TRBV9 and TRBJ1-3; D might be TRBD1 (5 bases). CDR3 length: 11 residues. V was clipped by 6 bases and J by 6 bases, with 7 bases between them. Germline CDR1 is SGDLS and CDR2 is YYNGEE. The CDR3 coding sequence is TGTGCCAGCATGGGGCAAAACACCATATATTTT. This translates into CASMGQNTIYF.

This clone turned up a few times. V is TRBV6-1 and J is TRBJ1-1, with a weak D call TRBD1 (5 bases). The CDR3 extends over 15 amino acids. V was cut by 4 bases and J by 5 bases, with 17 bases left in between. Germline CDR1 is MNHNS and CDR2 is SASEGT. This chain's CDR3 is CASSATREGGTEAFF. The CDR3 DNA reads as TGTGCCAGCAGTGCGACCAGGGAAGGAGGGACTGAAGCTTTCTTT.

J is TRBJ1-1 and V is TRBV27, with a tentative D call TRBD1 (6 bases). Trimming took 2 bases from V and 6 from J, leaving 10 bases between them. CDR3 length equals 13 residues. Germline V lookup: CDR1 MNHEY, CDR2 SMNVEV (reference sequence). The CDR3 DNA reads TGTGCCAGCAGTTTAACAGGGCTTGCTGAAGCTTTCTTT. Its protein product is CASSLTGLAEAFF.

The chain uses TRBV2 and TRBJ2-6, with 9 bases aligning to TRBD1. The CDR3 is 16 amino acids. V shed 11 bases and J 1 base; nucleotides not matched to a gene: 9. CDR1 and CDR2 from the germline V gene are SNHLY and FYNNEI. The CDR3 bases are TGTGCCCGCAAACAGGGGGCTCGGTCTGGGGCCAACGTCCTGACTTTC. This codes for CARKQGARSGANVLTF.

This clone turned up a few times. The chain uses TRBV29-1 and TRBJ1-1, with D tentatively TRBD1 (5 bases). This CDR3 spans 12 amino acids. Germline assignment: CDR1 SQVTM and CDR2 ANQGSEA. V was shortened by 5 bases and J by 1 base, with 8 bases between the two germline ends. CDR3 protein: CSVIQGNTEAFF. CDR3 in DNA: TGCAGCGTTATTCAGGGGAACACTGAAGCTTTCTTT.

This clone has just a few counts. The rearrangement joins TRBV11-2 to TRBJ1-5, with D uncertain. Germline lookup yields CDR1 SGHAT and CDR2 FQNNGV. The CDR3 extends over 17 amino acids. V shed 1 base and J shed 4 bases, with 17 bases lying between them. CDR3: CASSLGAGIRSNQPQHF. The CDR3 DNA follows: TGTGCCAGCAGCTTAGGAGCAGGAATCCGGTCGAATCAGCCCCAGCATTTT. Full variable domain (missing parts from reference TRBV11-2 and TRBJ1-5): EAGVAQSPRYKIIEKRQSVAFWCNPISGHATLYWYQQILGQGPKLLIQFQNNGVVDDSQLPKDRFSAERLKGVDSTLKIQPAKLEDSAVYLCASSLGAGIRSNQPQHFGDGTRLSIL.